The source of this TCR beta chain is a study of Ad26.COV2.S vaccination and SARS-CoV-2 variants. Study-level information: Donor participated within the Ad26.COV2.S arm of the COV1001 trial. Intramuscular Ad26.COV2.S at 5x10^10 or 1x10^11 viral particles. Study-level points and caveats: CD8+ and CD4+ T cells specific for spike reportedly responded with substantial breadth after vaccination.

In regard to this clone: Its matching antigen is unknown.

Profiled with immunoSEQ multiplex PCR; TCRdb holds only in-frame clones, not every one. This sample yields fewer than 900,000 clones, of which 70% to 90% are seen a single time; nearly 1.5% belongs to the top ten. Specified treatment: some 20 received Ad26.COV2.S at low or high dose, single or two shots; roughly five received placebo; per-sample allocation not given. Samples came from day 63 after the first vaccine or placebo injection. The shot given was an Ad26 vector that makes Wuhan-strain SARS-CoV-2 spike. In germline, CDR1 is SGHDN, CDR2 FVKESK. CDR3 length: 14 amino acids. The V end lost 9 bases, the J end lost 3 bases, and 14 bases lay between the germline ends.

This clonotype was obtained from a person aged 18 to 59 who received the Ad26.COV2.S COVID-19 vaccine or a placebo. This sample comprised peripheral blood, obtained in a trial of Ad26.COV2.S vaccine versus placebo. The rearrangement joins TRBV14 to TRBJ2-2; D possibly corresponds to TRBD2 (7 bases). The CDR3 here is CARPRGRDTGELFF. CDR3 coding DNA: TGTGCCAGGCCGCGGGGGCGGGACACCGGGGAGCTGTTTTTT.